This T cell receptor (beta chain) appears in the sequencing data of a study of T cell clonality in common variable immunodeficiency. Study-wide results and caveats: In common variable immunodeficiency, TCR beta chains reportedly carried fewer deletions and N-nucleotide insertions.

Germline loops: CDR1 SGHVS, CDR2 FNYEAQ. The CDR3 spans 18 residues. Losses at the gene ends were 5 bases for V and 4 bases for J; bases not matched to a gene: 10. Generated by immunoSEQ multiplex PCR, the TCRdb table keeps only in-frame clones and is missing some. The profile covers 15,000 to 20,000 clones, none occurring a single time. This clone was detected a few times. Its antigen is unknown. The missing CDR3 end, 3 residues past where the read stops, is filled in from the germline J gene. The origin of this receptor is a human donor with common variable immunodeficiency. The sample consisted of peripheral blood mononuclear cells. The gene calls are TRBV7-6 and TRBJ2-1, with 14 bases matching TRBD2. The CDR3 bases that were read are TGTGCCAGCAGCCCTCGGACTAGCGGGGGGTCACTATACAATGAG. Its protein is CASSPRTSGGSLYNE. The full CDR3 protein reads CASSPRTSGGSLYNEQFF.